This TCR beta chain was retrieved from a study of read filtering for tumor transcriptome and immune sequencing. The library was built from around 380 ng RNA with molecular barcoded adaptors for alpha/delta and beta/gamma chains. TCRdb re-analysed the reads in MiXCR, keeping a single row per CDR3 protein. The table records about 90,000 distinct CDR3 sequences, roughly an eighth of them present only once. A note on this clonotype: A junction end diverges from the germline sequence, so it may reflect a read error.

Germline assignment: CDR1 SEHNR and CDR2 FQNEAQ (reference sequence). This CDR3 spans 16 amino acids. The clonotype comes from a donor aged 40 or older with multiple myeloma. The sample taken for sequencing was a population of CD138-negative cells sorted from bone marrow. The J gene is TRBJ2-1, the V gene TRBV7-9, with 11 bases matching TRBD2. CDR3 DNA: TGTGCCAGCAGCCCCCTGACTAGCGGGGATTACAATGTGCAGTTCTTC. Protein product: CASSPLTSGDYNVQFF.